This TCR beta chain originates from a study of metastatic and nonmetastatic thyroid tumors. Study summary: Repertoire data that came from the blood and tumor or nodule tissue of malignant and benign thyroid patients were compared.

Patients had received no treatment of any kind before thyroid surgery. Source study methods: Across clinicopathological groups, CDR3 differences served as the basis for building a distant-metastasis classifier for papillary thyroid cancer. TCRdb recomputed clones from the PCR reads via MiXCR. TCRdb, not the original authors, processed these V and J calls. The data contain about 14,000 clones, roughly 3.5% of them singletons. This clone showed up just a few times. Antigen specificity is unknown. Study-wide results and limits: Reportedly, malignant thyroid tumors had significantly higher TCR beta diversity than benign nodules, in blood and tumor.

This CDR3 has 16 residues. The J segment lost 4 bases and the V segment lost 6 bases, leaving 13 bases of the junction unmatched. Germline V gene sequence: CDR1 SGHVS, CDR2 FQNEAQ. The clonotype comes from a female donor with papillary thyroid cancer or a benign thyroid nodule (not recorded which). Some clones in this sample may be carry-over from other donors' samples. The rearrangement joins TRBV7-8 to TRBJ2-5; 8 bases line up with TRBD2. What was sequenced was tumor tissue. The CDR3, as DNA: TGTGCCAGCAGGGGCGGGGTAGCGGGGTTCGGAGAGACCCAGTACTTC. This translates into CASRGGVAGFGETQYF.